The 9 T cell receptor beta chains presented below share a single source sample, sequenced in a study of T cell responses to AZD1222 COVID-19 vaccine. Only in-frame clones appear in the TCRdb table, and some are missing; sequencing was by immunoSEQ multiplex PCR. The repertoire holds roughly 120,000 clones, 87% seen once, with approximately 5% in the top ten. The sample was peripheral blood, taken on day 0 of AZD1222 vaccination. Every receptor here comes from an adult in good health.

The rearrangement uses TRBV4-2 and TRBJ1-2, with D unresolved. Between the trimmed V and J ends, which lost 0 bases and 8 bases, there was a span of 10 bases. Looked up from germline, CDR1 is LGHNA and CDR2 is YNFKEQ. The CDR3 extends over 13 amino acids. The CDR3 sequence is CASSQDQQFGYTF. DNA for the CDR3: TGTGCCAGCAGCCAAGACCAGCAGTTCGGCTACACCTTC.

The chain carries TRBV9 and TRBJ1-5; no definite D call. The CDR3 consists of 15 residues. Deletions cut 0 bases from V and 0 bases from J, with 7 bases between. CDR1 is SGDLS, CDR2 YYNGEE, per germline. The CDR3 protein is CASSVGFNSNQPQHF. CDR3 nucleotides: TGTGCCAGCAGCGTAGGGTTTAATAGCAATCAGCCCCAGCATTTT.

This clone came up a few times. The chain has TRBV9 and TRBJ2-6; D is undetermined. Trimming cost V 6 bases and J 0 bases, with 13 bases left between them. Germline values: CDR1 SGDLS, CDR2 YYNGEE. CDR3 length: 16 amino acids. CDR3 sequence reads: CASTRRASSGANVLTF. In DNA, the CDR3 is TGTGCCAGCACCCGTAGGGCGAGCTCTGGGGCCAACGTCCTGACTTTC.

As for this clone: The same CDR3 arises from other DNA sequences in this sample as well. This rearrangement joins TRBV9 to TRBJ1-2; weak D call: TRBD1 (6 bases). Germline V gene lookup returns CDR1 SGDLS and CDR2 YYNGEE. This CDR3 is built from 14 residues. Deletions cut 2 bases from V and 1 base from J, with 9 bases between. The CDR3 nucleotides read TGTGCCAGCAGCGTCGGGGGCGGTAACTATGGCTACACCTTC. This gives the protein CASSVGGGNYGYTF. The whole variable domain, remainder taken from reference TRBV9 and TRBJ1-2, is DSGVTQTPKHLITATGQRVTLRCSPRSGDLSVYWYQQSLDQGLQFLIQYYNGEERAKGNILERFSAQQFPDLHSELNLSSLELGDSALYFCASSVGGGNYGYTFGSGTRLTVV.

V usage is TRBV6-1 and J usage is TRBJ2-7; TRBD2 might be the D (6 bases). Germline CDR1 and CDR2: MNHNS and SASEGT. The CDR3 runs to 17 residues. The V gene lost 0 bases and the J gene lost 0 bases, with 15 bases spanning the gap. The CDR3 DNA reads as TGTGCCAGCAGTGAAGCGTATGGGGCGGGAAGCTCCTACGAGCAGTACTTC. As protein: CASSEAYGAGSSYEQYF.

V usage is TRBV6-5 and J usage is TRBJ2-3; TRBD2 agrees at 8 bases. The CDR3 is 16 residues long. With 2 bases clipped from V and 2 bases from J, the junction kept 6 bases outside the gene matches. Germline CDR1 and CDR2: MNHEY and SVGAGI. The CDR3 is CASSYEVAGPTDTQYF. CDR3 in DNA: TGTGCCAGCAGTTACGAGGTAGCGGGACCCACAGATACGCAGTATTTT.

The gene calls are TRBV28 and TRBJ1-2; the D is unclear. The germline V gene encodes CDR1 MDHEN and CDR2 SYDVKM. The CDR3 is 13 amino acids. The germline V and J ends were trimmed by 2 bases and 1 base, with 5 bases remaining between them. CDR3 coding DNA: TGTGCCAGCAGTTTAGGGAATAACTATGGCTACACCTTC. Amino acids: CASSLGNNYGYTF.

The chain employs TRBV19 and TRBJ1-2, with D tentatively TRBD1 (6 bases). Germline V CDR1 and CDR2: LNHDA, SQIVND (reference sequence). Trimming shortened V by 5 bases and J by 5 bases, and 12 bases separated the two germline ends. This CDR3 is 13 amino acids long. In DNA form, the CDR3 reads TGTGCCAGTAGTTGGGACAACCGGTATGGCTACACCTTC. It yields the protein CASSWDNRYGYTF.

The chain recombines TRBV9 with TRBJ1-2; D might be TRBD1 (5 bases). V lost 0 bases to trimming and J lost 8 bases, with 11 bases between them. Germline V gene sequence: CDR1 SGDLS, CDR2 YYNGEE. This CDR3 comprises 13 residues. This chain's CDR3 is CASSVAPGEGYTF. CDR3 sequence (DNA): TGTGCCAGCAGCGTAGCTCCGGGGGAAGGCTACACCTTC.